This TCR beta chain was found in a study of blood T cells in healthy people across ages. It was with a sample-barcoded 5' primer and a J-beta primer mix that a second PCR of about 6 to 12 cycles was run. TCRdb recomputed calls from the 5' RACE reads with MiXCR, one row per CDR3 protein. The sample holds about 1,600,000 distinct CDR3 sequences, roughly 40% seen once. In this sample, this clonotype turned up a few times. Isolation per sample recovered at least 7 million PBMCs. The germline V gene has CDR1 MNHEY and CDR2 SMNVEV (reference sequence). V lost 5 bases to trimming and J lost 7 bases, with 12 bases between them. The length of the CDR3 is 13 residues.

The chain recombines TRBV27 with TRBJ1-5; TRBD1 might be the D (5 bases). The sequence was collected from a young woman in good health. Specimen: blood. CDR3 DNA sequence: TGTGCCAGCAGTCTCGCCCGACAGCAGCCCCAGCATTTT. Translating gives CASSLARQQPQHF.